The rows below give T cell receptor beta chains drawn from one sample of a study of cytomegalovirus exposure and HLA in healthy donors. The method was immunoSEQ multiplex PCR; TCRdb's version includes in-frame clones alone and lacks a portion of them. This sample's table has about 160,000 clones. The sample comprised PBMCs. These receptors all come from a man younger than 40 in good health and CMV-seronegative. The CDR3 runs from the conserved cysteine through the conserved F or W. D genes are given only for firm matches.

D gene	V gene	J gene	CDR3 DNA	CDR3 protein
-	TRBV30	TRBJ2-7	TGTGCCTGGAGTGTACAGTCTGGCTACGAGCAGTACTTC	CAWSVQSGYEQYF
TRBD2	TRBV28	TRBJ2-7	TGTGCCAGCATAGGGGGAGGGACTAGCCTCTCGGAGCAGTACTTC	CASIGGGTSLSEQYF
-	TRBV6-6	TRBJ1-2	TGTGCCAGCAGTGTAGTAGAGTCCTATGGCTACACCTTC	CASSVVESYGYTF
-	TRBV6-1	TRBJ1-4	TGTGCCAGCAGTGTTGGCAGTCGGGGGTTGGGACTGTTTTTT	CASSVGSRGLGLFF
-	TRBV15	TRBJ1-2	TGTGCCACCAGCAGAGGATTCTCGGGAGGGTATGGCTACACCTTC	CATSRGFSGGYGYTF
-	TRBV25-1	TRBJ2-7	TGTGCCAGCAGTGAAACCGGGGCCTACGAGCAGTACTTC	CASSETGAYEQYF
TRBD1	TRBV5-1	TRBJ1-1	TGCGCCAGCAGAACAGGGGTGAACACTGAAGCTTTCTTT	CASRTGVNTEAFF
-	TRBV12-5	TRBJ1-1	TGTGCTAGTGGTTTGGCCCCTGGGGGGGCTGGTTTCTTT	CASGLAPGGAGFF
TRBD2	TRBV25-1	TRBJ2-3	TGTGCCAGCAGTGATTTGGGGGGAGGGGTGACAGATACGCAGTATTTT	CASSDLGGGVTDTQYF
TRBD1	TRBV28	TRBJ1-3	TGTGCCAGCAGCTGGGGACAGGGAGGAAACACCATATATTTT	CASSWGQGGNTIYF
-	TRBV10-3	TRBJ2-7	TGTGCCATCAGTGGAAGCCGGGGAACCTACGAGCAGTACTTC	CAISGSRGTYEQYF
-	TRBV19	TRBJ1-1	TGTGCCAGTAGTATCAGGGTGGAGAGCACTGAAGCTTTCTTT	CASSIRVESTEAFF
TRBD1	TRBV28	TRBJ2-7	TGTGCCAGCAGTCCGGGGGACAGGTCAAGGCACGAGCAGTACTTC	CASSPGDRSRHEQYF
TRBD2	TRBV7-2	TRBJ2-3	TGTGCCAGCAGCACGGGACTAGCGGGGCTGGCAGGGGAGCAGTATTTT	CASSTGLAGLAGEQYF
TRBD1	TRBV28	TRBJ1-1	TGTGCCAGCAGGTCATCTATCCCGGGACAGGGGGCTCTAAGGGCTGAAGCTTTCTTT	CASRSSIPGQGALRAEAFF
TRBD2	TRBV5-1	TRBJ2-7	TGCGCCAGCAGCCCCGGGGGGAGCTCCTACGAGCAGTACTTC	CASSPGGSSYEQYF
TRBD2	TRBV10-2	TRBJ2-3	TGCGCCAGCAGTGGACTAGCGGGCTACACAGATACGCAGTATTTT	CASSGLAGYTDTQYF
TRBD2	TRBV5-4	TRBJ2-5	TGTGCCAGCAGCTTGGCCAAGGCTAGCGGGAACCAAGAGACCCAGTACTTC	CASSLAKASGNQETQYF
TRBD2	TRBV5-5	TRBJ2-1	TGTGCCAGCATCCAAGCGGGAGGGTCCTACAATGAGCAGTTCTTC	CASIQAGGSYNEQFF
TRBD1	TRBV5-6	TRBJ2-5	TGTGCCAGCAGCTTGGTGGGGCAGGGGGAAGAGACCCAGTACTTC	CASSLVGQGEETQYF
TRBD1	TRBV2	TRBJ2-3	TGTGCCAGCAGCAGGACAGGGGGAGATACGCAGTATTTT	CASSRTGGDTQYF
-	TRBV14	TRBJ2-7	TGTGCCAGCAGCCAGCCCCAGGGTTTGGGGGAGCAGTACTTC	CASSQPQGLGEQYF
TRBD1	TRBV28	TRBJ2-1	TGTGCCAGCAGTATCATCCGGGACAGGGGGCGCGGGGACAATGAGCAGTTCTTC	CASSIIRDRGRGDNEQFF
-	TRBV2	TRBJ1-1	TGTGCCAGCAGCGTATTGCTAGACAGGGAAGCTTTCTTT	CASSVLLDREAFF
-	TRBV6-5	TRBJ1-1	TGTGCCAGCAGTTATGCAGACATGAACACTGAAGCTTTCTTT	CASSYADMNTEAFF
TRBD1	TRBV9	TRBJ1-1	TGTGCCAGCAGCGCCTCGACAGGGATTGAAGCTTTCTTT	CASSASTGIEAFF
-	TRBV30	TRBJ2-7	TGTGCCTGGAGTGGGTGGGAGAGGTCCTACGAGCAGTACTTC	CAWSGWERSYEQYF
TRBD1	TRBV5-1	TRBJ1-3	TGCGCCAGCAGCTTGGCAGGGGGGTCTGGAAACACCATATATTTT	CASSLAGGSGNTIYF
-	TRBV10-2	TRBJ2-5	TGCGCCAGCAGCGGCGGTGACGGGGAAGAGACCCAGTACTTC	CASSGGDGEETQYF
-	TRBV5-1	TRBJ2-5	TGCGCCAGCAGCTTGCTACCTCAAGAGACCCAGTACTTC	CASSLLPQETQYF
TRBD2	TRBV7-9	TRBJ2-7	TGTGCCAGCAGCGGACGGACTAGCGGGAGGAGTAACTACGAGCAGTACTTC	CASSGRTSGRSNYEQYF
TRBD2	TRBV27	TRBJ2-2	TGTGCCAGCAGTACTTTAGCGGGAGCTAGGGCCGGGGAGCTGTTTTTT	CASSTLAGARAGELFF
TRBD2	TRBV2	TRBJ2-7	TGTGCCAGCAGTGGGACTAGACCCGAGCAGTACTTC	CASSGTRPEQYF
-	TRBV11-1	TRBJ2-2	TGTGCCAGCAGCTACGACAGGTCCACCGGGGAGCTGTTTTTT	CASSYDRSTGELFF
-	TRBV19	TRBJ2-5	TGTGCCAGTAGCACGCTAGCGAATAAAGAGACCCAGTACTTC	CASSTLANKETQYF
-	TRBV4-1	TRBJ1-2	TGCGCCAGCAGCCAAATAACAGGGACGGGTGGCTACACCTTC	CASSQITGTGGYTF
-	TRBV10-3	TRBJ1-2	TGTGCCATCAGTGGGGCAGGCAACTATGGCTACACCTTC	CAISGAGNYGYTF
TRBD1	TRBV5-4	TRBJ2-1	TGTGCCAGCAGCTTGGGTACTGAGACAGGGATTGAGCAGTTCTTC	CASSLGTETGIEQFF
-	TRBV7-3	TRBJ1-2	TGTGCCAGCAGCCCATCAGGGGTAGGGGGCTACACCTTC	CASSPSGVGGYTF
-	TRBV7-2	TRBJ2-2	TGTGCCAGCAGCTCAACCCCGGGGATGAACACCGGGGAGCTGTTTTTT	CASSSTPGMNTGELFF
TRBD1	TRBV7-9	TRBJ2-6	TGTGCCAGCAGCTCTGACAGGGTCGGGGCCAACGTCCTGACTTTC	CASSSDRVGANVLTF
-	TRBV19	TRBJ1-5	TGTGCCAGTAGTATAGACACTTGGAGTCAGCCCCAGCATTTT	CASSIDTWSQPQHF
-	TRBV19	TRBJ1-5	TGTGCCAGTAGTACCGCAGGGGGCAATCAGCCCCAGCATTTT	CASSTAGGNQPQHF
TRBD2	TRBV7-2	TRBJ2-5	TGTGCCAGCAGCTTAACTAGCGGGAGTAGGGAGACCCAGTACTTC	CASSLTSGSRETQYF
-	TRBV5-6	TRBJ1-2	TGTGCCAGCAGCCTGGGCTTACTGAGTGGCTACACCTTC	CASSLGLLSGYTF